This T cell receptor (beta chain) was sequenced during a study of T-cell reconstitution after alpha-beta-depleted transplantation in children. Construction of the TCRbeta library involved unique molecular identifiers. MiXCR was run by TCRdb on the PCR reads, yielding one entry per CDR3 protein. Found here are approximately 650,000 distinct CDR3 sequences, 13% of them singletons; the top ten hold 0.79%. This clonotype was observed many times. V gave up 0 bases and J gave up 5 bases, with 13 bases separating them. Per germline, CDR1 SQVTM and CDR2 ANQGSEA. The CDR3 has 15 amino acids. The sequence was collected from a girl aged 2 to 10 with congenital amegakaryocytic thrombocytopenia, due to receive a stem cell transplant. Sample: PBMCs, taken before TCRalphabeta/CD19-depleted stem cell transplant. The V and J genes are TRBV29-1 and TRBJ1-4, with D maybe TRBD1 (5 bases). The CDR3 here is CSVEDGHSENEKLFF. For the CDR3, the DNA is TGCAGCGTTGAAGATGGACATTCAGAGAATGAAAAACTGTTTTTT.